This T cell receptor (beta chain) was captured by sequencing in a study of CD8 T cells in ankylosing spondylitis. Regarding the study as a whole: Certain motif variants had earlier appeared in reactive arthritis synovial fluid and blood. There was reportedly significant enrichment of clones that were disease-linked in matched ankylosing spondylitis synovial fluid.

TCRdb analysed the 5' RACE reads with MiXCR anew, one entry per CDR3 protein. The data hold roughly 150,000 distinct CDR3 sequences, with 6% to 8% observed a single time. Note on this clonotype: No antigen is known for it. At one end the junction does not follow the germline gene, possibly because of a read error.

The length of the CDR3 is 13 residues. Germline lookup yields CDR1 ENHRY and CDR2 SYGVKD. Source material: blood, either unsorted or a sorted T cell fraction (not recorded which). The receptor comes from a female donor with ankylosing spondylitis or in good health (not recorded which). The chain uses TRBV10-3 and TRBJ2-7; D may match TRBD1 or TRBD2 (5 bases each). The CDR3 coding sequence is TGTGCCATCAGGGAGTACGAGGGGTACGAGCAGTACTTC. Protein sequence: CAIREYEGYEQYF.